This record looks at one T cell receptor beta chain sequence and its context. The target antigen is unknown. Generated by immunoSEQ multiplex PCR, the TCRdb table keeps only in-frame clones and is missing some. Of around 15,000 clones in the sample, about 85% are singletons; the top ten hold about 4.2%. The data were taken from a study of T cell clonotyping in hematopoietic cell transplantation. Study results and limitations: Higher Inverse Simpson Index values in graft donor and pretransplant recipient predicted broader posttransplant TCR diversity. After transplant, recipient diversity fell while pathologically expanded clonotypes grew through day 180.

The V and J ends lost 4 bases and 5 bases respectively, with 21 bases between them. Germline V lookup: CDR1 MDHEN, CDR2 SYDVKM. The length of the CDR3 is 17 residues. Recipient blood drawn about 28 days pretransplant and days 30, 100, 180 after. V usage is TRBV28 and J usage is TRBJ1-5; D gene uncertain. The receptor's source is a male patient aged 55-69 years who had an allogeneic stem cell transplant from a related donor, so the T cells may come from the graft donor. Some clones in this sample may be carry-over from other donors' samples. Sequenced here: PBMCs, sampled 100 days after allogeneic stem cell transplant. The CDR3 DNA sequence: TGTGCCAGCAGTTCCCCCTCGACGGCAGCAGATCATCAGCCCCAGCATTTT. Residues: CASSSPSTAADHQPQHF.